Below, one TCR beta chain is given with its context. Its antigen remains unidentified. Repertoires were generated with immunoSEQ multiplex PCR, while TCRdb's copy carries only in-frame clones and drops some. The sample lists around 130,000 clones; over 85% were seen once. The data belong to a study of T cell responses to AZD1222 COVID-19 vaccine. On the study more broadly: Pooled samples include second doses given at about 4 or 12 weeks. Broader study findings: In a largely white British group with more females than males, clonal diversity was possibly underestimated. At 160-218 and 743-854, vaccine-associated CD4 TCRs were dominant, and they spanned spike. Increases in Spike-specific TCR breadth and depth were seen after two AZD1222 doses.

Germline loops: CDR1 MNHEY, CDR2 SVGEGT. This CDR3 comprises 15 residues. V lost 4 bases and J 3 bases, leaving 16 bases between the germline ends. The source was peripheral blood, collected on day 0 of AZD1222 vaccination. This rearrangement joins TRBV6-2 or TRBV6-3 to TRBJ2-7; D is unclear. The TCR originated in an adult in good health. Here the CDR3 DNA reads TGTGCCAGCAGTTTTGGTCCGTCGGCTGACTACGAGCAGTACTTC. Translated: CASSFGPSADYEQYF.